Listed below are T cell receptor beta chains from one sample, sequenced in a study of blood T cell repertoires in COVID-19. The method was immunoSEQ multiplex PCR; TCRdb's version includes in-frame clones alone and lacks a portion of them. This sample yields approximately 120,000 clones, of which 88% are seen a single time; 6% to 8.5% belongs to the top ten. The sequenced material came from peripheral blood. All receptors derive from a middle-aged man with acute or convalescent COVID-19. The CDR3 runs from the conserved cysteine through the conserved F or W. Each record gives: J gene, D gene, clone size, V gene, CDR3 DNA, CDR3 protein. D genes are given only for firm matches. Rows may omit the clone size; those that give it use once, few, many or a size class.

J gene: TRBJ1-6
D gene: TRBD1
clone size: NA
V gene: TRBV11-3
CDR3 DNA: TGTGCCAGCAGCTTGCCCGGGACAGGGGAATGGGGTTCACCCCTCCACTTT
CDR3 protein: CASSLPGTGEWGSPLHF

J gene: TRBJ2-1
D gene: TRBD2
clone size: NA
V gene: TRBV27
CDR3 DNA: TGTGCCAGCCTTGGGACTAGTTACAATGAGCAGTTCTTC
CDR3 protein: CASLGTSYNEQFF

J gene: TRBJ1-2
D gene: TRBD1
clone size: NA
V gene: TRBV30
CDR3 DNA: TGTGCCTGGAGTGTACGGAGACAGGGGGATGGCTACACCTTC
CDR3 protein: CAWSVRRQGDGYTF

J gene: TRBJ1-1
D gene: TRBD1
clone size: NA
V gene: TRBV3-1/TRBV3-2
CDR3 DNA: TGTGCCAGCAGCCATCGGGACAGGGCCCACACTGAAGCTTTCTTT
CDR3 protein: CASSHRDRAHTEAFF

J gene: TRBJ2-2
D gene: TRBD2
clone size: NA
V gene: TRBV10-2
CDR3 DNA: TGCGCCAGCATGGTTGCTAGCGGCGCGAACACCGGGGAGCTGTTTTTT
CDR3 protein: CASMVASGANTGELFF

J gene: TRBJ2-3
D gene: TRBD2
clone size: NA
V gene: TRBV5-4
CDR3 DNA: TGTGCCAGCAGCTTGCGGACTAGCGGCACAGATACGCAGTATTTT
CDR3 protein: CASSLRTSGTDTQYF

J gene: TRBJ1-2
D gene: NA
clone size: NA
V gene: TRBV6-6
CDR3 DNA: TGTGCCAGCAGCCGACCGGGGGTTGAGGGGCCGGCTAACTATGGCTACACCTTC
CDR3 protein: CASSRPGVEGPANYGYTF

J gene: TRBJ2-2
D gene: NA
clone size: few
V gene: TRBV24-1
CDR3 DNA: TGTGCCACCAGTGATGGTAGACTAAGCGGCACCGGGGAGCTGTTTTTT
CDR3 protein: CATSDGRLSGTGELFF

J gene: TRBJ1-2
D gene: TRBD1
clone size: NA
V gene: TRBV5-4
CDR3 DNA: TGTGCCAGCAGCTTCCCCCCGACAGGGGTAAATGGCTACACCTTC
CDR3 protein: CASSFPPTGVNGYTF

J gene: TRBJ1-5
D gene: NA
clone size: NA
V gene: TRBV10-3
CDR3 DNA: TGTGCCATCAGCCCGGAGGGGAATCAGCCCCAGCATTTT
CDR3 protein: CAISPEGNQPQHF

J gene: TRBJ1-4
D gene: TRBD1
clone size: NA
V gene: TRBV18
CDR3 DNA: TGTGCCAGCTCACCCTTACCGACAGGGGGCGGTGAAAAACTGTTTTTT
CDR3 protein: CASSPLPTGGGEKLFF

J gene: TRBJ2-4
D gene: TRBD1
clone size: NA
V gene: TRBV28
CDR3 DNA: TGTGCCAGCACTCATACAGGGGGCAGATCCAAAAACATTCAGTACTTC
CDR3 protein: CASTHTGGRSKNIQYF

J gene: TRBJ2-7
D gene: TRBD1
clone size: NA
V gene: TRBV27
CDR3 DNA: TGTGCCAGCAGTTTACAACACCAGGGGGCTAAGGAGCAGTACTTC
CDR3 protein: CASSLQHQGAKEQYF

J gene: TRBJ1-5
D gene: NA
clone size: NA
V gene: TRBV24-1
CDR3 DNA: TGTGCCACCAGTGACCACACAGGGCTGGGACAGCCCCAGCATTTT
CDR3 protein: CATSDHTGLGQPQHF

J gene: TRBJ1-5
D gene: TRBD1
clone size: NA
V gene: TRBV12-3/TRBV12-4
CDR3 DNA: TGTGCCAGCAAGTTACAGGGGAAGCCCCAGCATTTT
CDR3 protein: CASKLQGKPQHF

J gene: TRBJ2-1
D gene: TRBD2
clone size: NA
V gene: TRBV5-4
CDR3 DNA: TGTGCCAGCAGCATCGGTAGCGGGGGGTACAATGAGCAGTTCTTC
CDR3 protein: CASSIGSGGYNEQFF

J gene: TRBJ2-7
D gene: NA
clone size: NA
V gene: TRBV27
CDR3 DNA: TGTGCCAGCAGTTTATCTAACTCTGTAGACGAGCAGTACTTC
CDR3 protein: CASSLSNSVDEQYF

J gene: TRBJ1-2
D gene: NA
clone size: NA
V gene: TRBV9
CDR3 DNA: TGTGCCAGCAGCAAAAGAGGGGGGGTTGGCTACACCTTC
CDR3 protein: CASSKRGGVGYTF